This T cell receptor (beta chain) was found in a study of T cell repertoires in cytomegalovirus infection. Study results and limitations: There were carriers of CMV plus the relevant HLA, and cumulative public TCR beta family frequency identified them. Dominating the ex vivo response were HLA-C-restricted CMV-specific TCR beta clonotypes.

This clonotype has at least ten counts. Antigen specificity is unknown. From germline, CDR1 is MNHEY and CDR2 SVGEGT. V lost 5 bases and J lost 5; bases outside the gene matches: 19. The CDR3 is 19 amino acids. Each CDR3 protein gets one entry after TCRdb re-called the reads with MiXCR. The data hold around 710,000 distinct CDR3 sequences, with roughly 28% observed a single time. The receptor's source is a human donor in good health (CMV status not recorded). Some clones in this sample may be carry-over from other donors' samples. Sequencing used cultured CD8+ T cells from PBMCs, obtained from culture after CMV antigen stimulation. The chain has TRBV6-2 or TRBV6-3 and TRBJ1-5, with 9 bases that match TRBD1. The CDR3 protein is CASSTLDRGAAPDDQPQHF. In DNA form, the CDR3 reads TGTGCCAGCAGTACCCTGGACAGGGGAGCCGCCCCTGATGATCAGCCCCAGCATTTT.